This section outlines one T cell receptor (beta chain) sequence together with its context. This CDR3 is 14 amino acids long. The V segment lost 4 bases and the J segment 6 bases; nucleotides outside the gene matches: 6. The record originates from a study of control samples from healthy donors and cancer patients. Method: immunoSEQ multiplex PCR; TCRdb's copy keeps in-frame clones and lacks some. Among 68,000 or so clones listed, 75% to 85% were seen once. This TCR was recovered from a man in his 60s in good health. This chain connects TRBV23-1 to TRBJ1-5; the match to TRBD1 covers 7 bases. TRBV23-1 carries the ORF label, with uncertain function. Sequences were obtained from blood. DNA of the CDR3: TGCGCCAGCAGTCCAAGACAGGGCAGTCAGCCCCAGCATTTT. It specifies CASSPRQGSQPQHF.